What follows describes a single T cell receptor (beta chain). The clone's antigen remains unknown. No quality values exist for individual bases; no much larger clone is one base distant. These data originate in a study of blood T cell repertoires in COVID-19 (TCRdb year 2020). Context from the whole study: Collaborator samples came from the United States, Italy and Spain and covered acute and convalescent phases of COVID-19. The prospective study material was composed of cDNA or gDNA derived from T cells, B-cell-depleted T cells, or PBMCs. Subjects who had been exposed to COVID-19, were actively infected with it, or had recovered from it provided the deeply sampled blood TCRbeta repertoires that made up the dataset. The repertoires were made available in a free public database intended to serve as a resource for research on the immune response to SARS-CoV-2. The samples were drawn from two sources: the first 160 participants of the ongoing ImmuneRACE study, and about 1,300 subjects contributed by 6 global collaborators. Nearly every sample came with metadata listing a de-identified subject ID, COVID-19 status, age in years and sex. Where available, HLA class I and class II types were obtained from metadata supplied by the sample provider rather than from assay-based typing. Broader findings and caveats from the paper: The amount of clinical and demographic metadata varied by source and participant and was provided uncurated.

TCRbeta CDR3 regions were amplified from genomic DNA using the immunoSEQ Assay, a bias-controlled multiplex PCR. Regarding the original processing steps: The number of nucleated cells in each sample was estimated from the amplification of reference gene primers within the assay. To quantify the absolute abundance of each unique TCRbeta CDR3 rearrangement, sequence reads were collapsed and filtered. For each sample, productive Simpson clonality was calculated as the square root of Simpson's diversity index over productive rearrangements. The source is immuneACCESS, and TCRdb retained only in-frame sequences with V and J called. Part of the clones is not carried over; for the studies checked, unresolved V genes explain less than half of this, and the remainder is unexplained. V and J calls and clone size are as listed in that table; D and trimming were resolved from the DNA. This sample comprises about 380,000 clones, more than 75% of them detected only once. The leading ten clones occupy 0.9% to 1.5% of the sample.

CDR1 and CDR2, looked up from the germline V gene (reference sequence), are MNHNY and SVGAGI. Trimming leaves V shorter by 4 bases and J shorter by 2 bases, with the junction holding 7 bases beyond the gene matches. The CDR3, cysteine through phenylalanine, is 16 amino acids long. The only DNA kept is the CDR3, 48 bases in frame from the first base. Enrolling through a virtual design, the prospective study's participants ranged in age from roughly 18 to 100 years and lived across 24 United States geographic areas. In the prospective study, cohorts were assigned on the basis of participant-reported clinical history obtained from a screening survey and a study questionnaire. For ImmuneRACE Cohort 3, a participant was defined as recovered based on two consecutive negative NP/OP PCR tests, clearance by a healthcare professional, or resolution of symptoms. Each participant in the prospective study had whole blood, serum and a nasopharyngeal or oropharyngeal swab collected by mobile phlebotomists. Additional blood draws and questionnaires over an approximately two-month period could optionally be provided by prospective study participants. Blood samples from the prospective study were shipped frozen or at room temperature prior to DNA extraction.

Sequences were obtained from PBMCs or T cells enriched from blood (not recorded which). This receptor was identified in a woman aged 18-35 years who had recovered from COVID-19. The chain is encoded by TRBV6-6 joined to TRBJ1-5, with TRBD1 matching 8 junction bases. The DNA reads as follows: TGTGCCAGCAGTTTCCTGACAGGGGTTGGCAATCAGCCCCAGCATTTT. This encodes CASSFLTGVGNQPQHF.